This TCR beta chain was observed in a study of blood T cell repertoires in COVID-19. The overall study: Sites in the United States, Italy and Spain provided acute and convalescent COVID-19 samples.

The V gene lost 6 bases and the J gene lost 0 bases, with 8 bases spanning the gap. CDR1 is MRHNA, CDR2 SNTAGT, per germline. This CDR3 contains 13 residues. Using immunoSEQ multiplex PCR, the repertoire was profiled, and TCRdb retains in-frame clones only, with some absent. Of some 87,000 clones listed, about 90% are singletons. Enrolled during active infection, Seattle patients were then followed longitudinally. The origin of this receptor is a human donor with COVID-19, enrolled during active disease. The donor label of this sample is uncertain. This chain connects TRBV6-4 to TRBJ1-1; no definite D call. The sequenced sample consisted of peripheral blood. The CDR3 spells CASSRLMNTEAFF. The CDR3, as DNA: TGTGCCAGCAGCAGACTTATGAACACTGAAGCTTTCTTT.